Listed below are T cell receptor beta chains from one sample, sequenced in a study of molecular identifiers for immune sequencing clone quantification. One entry per CDR3 protein, called by TCRdb with MiXCR from the PCR reads. Among 490,000 or so distinct CDR3 sequences listed, about 22% were seen once. Material: naive CD8+ T cells from blood, with Jurkat cell RNA spiked in. These receptors all stem from a human donor in good health. Some libraries in this study had Jurkat cell RNA spiked in. CDR3s include the opening cysteine and the closing phenylalanine or tryptophan. The D gene is left open where the match is weak. Clone size is shown for a subset of rows, as once, few, many or a class of expanded clone.

clone_size j_call d_call v_call cdr3_nt cdr3_aa
few TRBJ2-3 TRBD2 TRBV11-2 TGTGCCAGCAGCTTAGAGGGACTAACAACTCGGGGCACAGATACGCAGTATTTT CASSLEGLTTRGTDTQYF
. TRBJ2-7 . TRBV7-8 TGTGCCAGCAGCCCGTCGGCGTTGCCGCCGACCTACGAGCAGTACTTC CASSPSALPPTYEQYF
. TRBJ2-5 TRBD2 TRBV24-1 TGTGCCACCAGTAGCTTGGTAGCGGGAGAAGAGACCCAGTACTTC CATSSLVAGEETQYF
few TRBJ1-2 . TRBV3-1 TGTGCCAGCAGCCCGGGACGGATCTATGGCTACACCTTC CASSPGRIYGYTF
. TRBJ2-1 TRBD1 TRBV27 TGTGCCAGCAGCTCGGGGACAGGGGGCTTCCATGAGCAGTTCTTC CASSSGTGGFHEQFF
many TRBJ2-7 . TRBV12-3/TRBV12-4 TGTGCCAGCAGTTTAGCGCGACAGACGGGCACCTACGAGCAGTACTTC CASSLARQTGTYEQYF
many TRBJ2-3 . TRBV4-3 TGCGCCAGCAGCCAAGATAGAAACAGGGTGGGAGATACGCAGTATTTT CASSQDRNRVGDTQYF
few TRBJ1-2 . TRBV4-3 TGCGCCAGCAGCCAAGAGGAAGGGGCATCTTGGGATGGCTACACCTTC CASSQEEGASWDGYTF
many TRBJ2-3 . TRBV7-9 TGTGCCAGCAGCTTAGGAGCGCGTAGCACAGATACGCAGTATTTT CASSLGARSTDTQYF
. TRBJ2-5 . TRBV11-2 TGTGCCAGCAGCTTAGGGGTTAGGTTCGGCACCTCCCAAGAGACCCAGTACTTC CASSLGVRFGTSQETQYF